The 20 T cell receptor beta chains presented below share a single source sample, sequenced in a study of TIL therapy for anti-PD-1-resistant metastatic lung cancer. Stated time point: pre-treatment sample, taken before nivolumab and TIL therapy. The libraries were made with immunoSEQ v3. Sequenced by immunoSEQ multiplex PCR; TCRdb stores in-frame clones only, minus some. The table has about 44,000 clones, around 79% seen once. The sequencing here drew on blood, taken at baseline. The receptors come from a man between 65 and 85 years old with non-small cell lung cancer.

In this sample, this clone turned up once. This chain uses TRBV27 with TRBJ2-5; TRBD1 agrees at 7 bases. V shed 5 bases and J 1 base; nucleotides not matched to a gene: 34. Germline lookup yields CDR1 MNHEY and CDR2 SMNVEV (reference sequence). This CDR3 spans 24 amino acids. Here the CDR3 reads CASSLISGLPGQRTWHGIQETQYF. The CDR3 coding sequence is TGTGCCAGCAGTCTCATTTCTGGGCTACCGGGACAGCGTACGTGGCACGGGATCCAAGAGACCCAGTACTTC.

CDR3 in amino acids: CASSPTGTVLNQPQHF. The DNA of the CDR3 is TGTGCCAGCAGCCCAACCGGGACAGTTCTCAATCAGCCCCAGCATTTT. J is TRBJ1-5 and V is TRBV13; 7 bases agree with TRBD1. The germline V gene has CDR1 PRHDT and CDR2 FYEKMQ (reference sequence). V shed 5 bases and J 3 bases; nucleotides not matched to a gene: 10. The CDR3 extends over 16 amino acids.

The rearrangement links TRBV29-1 to TRBJ2-1; 12 bases map to TRBD1. This CDR3 has 16 residues. The germline gives CDR1 SQVTM, CDR2 ANQGSEA. The V segment lost 2 bases and the J segment 5 bases; nucleotides outside the gene matches: 7. The CDR3 region is CSVEPWGQGANNEQFF. The CDR3 nucleotides are TGCAGCGTTGAACCATGGGGACAGGGGGCTAACAATGAGCAGTTCTTC.

The chain carries TRBV4-2 and TRBJ2-1; the D gene is possibly TRBD1 (6 bases). With 0 bases removed from V and 7 bases from J, the gap between germline ends came to 10 bases. This CDR3 comprises 14 residues. Germline V gene sequence: CDR1 LGHNA, CDR2 YNFKEQ. CDR3 in amino acids: CASSQDDRLNEQFF. The CDR3 DNA reads TGTGCCAGCAGCCAAGATGACAGGTTGAATGAGCAGTTCTTC.

The J gene is TRBJ2-2, the V gene TRBV5-1, with TRBD1 matching 9 bases. The ends lost 4 bases at V and 5 bases at J; junction bases unmatched: 6. In germline, CDR1 is SGHRS, CDR2 YFSETQ. This CDR3 region has 15 residues. In nucleotides, the CDR3 is TGCGCCAGCAGCGTGGGACAGGGAGAAACCGGGGAGCTGTTTTTT. Protein product: CASSVGQGETGELFF.

The table lists this clone with a few counts. J is TRBJ1-1 and V is TRBV6-1; no clear D gene. V lost 6 bases to trimming and J lost 5 bases, with 16 bases between them. Germline CDR1 MNHNS, CDR2 SASEGT. The CDR3 has 14 amino acids. The CDR3 region is CASSLRTGVTEAFF. CDR3 nucleotides: TGTGCCAGCAGCCTCCGAACTGGAGTAACTGAAGCTTTCTTT.

In its sample, this clone was seen a few times. The gene calls are TRBV25-1 and TRBJ2-2, with TRBD1 as a possible D gene (5 bases). The CDR3 is 12 residues long. Looked up from germline, CDR1 is MGHDK and CDR2 is SYGVNS. The germline V and J ends were trimmed by 11 bases and 7 bases, with 14 bases remaining between them. The CDR3 DNA sequence: TGTGCCGGCGCAGGGATTTACGGGGAGCTGTTTTTT. Translated, it gives CAGAGIYGELFF.

V is TRBV28 and J is TRBJ2-2, with a weak D call TRBD1 (6 bases). Germline lookup yields CDR1 MDHEN and CDR2 SYDVKM. Trimming cost V 6 bases and J 9 bases, with 11 bases left between them. The CDR3 is 12 amino acids. The CDR3 loop reads CASRQQGRELFF. The CDR3 DNA reads as TGTGCCAGCAGGCAACAGGGCAGGGAGCTGTTTTTT.

This clone appeared once. The genes are TRBV6-5 and TRBJ2-1; D is uncertain. This CDR3 is 15 amino acids long. CDR1 and CDR2 (germline): MNHEY, SVGAGI. The ends were cut back, 6 bases at V and 0 bases at J, with 12 bases in the middle. In DNA form, the CDR3 reads TGTGCCAGCAGCCACGACTGGAGCTCCTACAATGAGCAGTTCTTC. It codes for CASSHDWSSYNEQFF.

The rearrangement joins TRBV7-9 to TRBJ1-1; D ambiguous. V gave up 6 bases and J gave up 1 base, with 9 bases separating them. There are 13 residues in the CDR3. Germline CDR1 reads SEHNR; CDR2 reads FQNEAQ (reference sequence). The CDR3 here is CASRAQANTEAFF. In nucleotides, the CDR3 is TGTGCCAGCAGGGCCCAGGCGAACACTGAAGCTTTCTTT.

The chain is built from TRBV28 and TRBJ1-5; tentative D call: TRBD1 (6 bases). V lost 8 bases and J lost 6, with 17 bases in between. The CDR3 runs 14 residues. Germline values: CDR1 MDHEN, CDR2 SYDVKM. For the CDR3, the DNA is TGTGCCAGCCTTCAGTTGGGGGCGGGTCAGCCCCAGCATTTT. Translated, it gives CASLQLGAGQPQHF.

This chain joins TRBV7-2 and TRBJ2-5; 8 nucleotides line up with TRBD2. Germline CDR1 reads SGHTA; CDR2 reads FQGNSA. After removal of 2 bases from V and 6 bases from J, the junction contained 5 bases not matched to a gene. This CDR3 is 14 amino acids long. CDR3 residues: CASSLSGGAKTQYF. The DNA of the CDR3 is TGTGCCAGCAGCTTAAGCGGGGGCGCGAAGACCCAGTACTTC.

The chain joins TRBV27 to TRBJ2-1; TRBD1 aligns across 8 bases. Germline trimming cut 3 bases from V and 5 bases from J; bases unmatched to any gene: 6. CDR1 and CDR2 (germline): MNHEY, SMNVEV (reference sequence). The CDR3 is 15 residues long. The CDR3 protein is CASSFDRGSNNEQFF. Here the CDR3 DNA reads TGTGCCAGCAGTTTCGACAGGGGTTCGAACAATGAGCAGTTCTTC.

The rearrangement links TRBV11-2 to TRBJ1-5, with 10 bases fitting TRBD1. V lost 1 base to trimming and J lost 6 bases; unmatched junction nucleotides: 6. The CDR3 extends over 16 amino acids. The germline CDR1 and CDR2 sequences are SGHAT and FQNNGV. The CDR3 sequence is CASSLVGTGAGQPQHF. CDR3 DNA: TGTGCCAGCAGCTTAGTCGGGACAGGGGCTGGTCAGCCCCAGCATTTT.

This clone was detected once. V gene TRBV28 combines with J gene TRBJ1-5, with D uncertain. Germline lookup yields CDR1 MDHEN and CDR2 SYDVKM. V was shortened by 4 bases and J by 6 bases, with 7 bases between the two germline ends. The CDR3 has 12 amino acids. CDR3 coding DNA: TGTGCCAGCAGTTATACCGGTCAGCCCCAGCATTTT. Translated, it gives CASSYTGQPQHF.

The chain couples TRBV6-5 to TRBJ2-7; no clear D. The ends were cut back, 2 bases at V and 0 bases at J, with 11 bases in the middle. This CDR3 spans 15 amino acids. Per the germline V gene, CDR1 is MNHEY and CDR2 is SVGAGI. This CDR3 reads CASSYVAESSYEQYF. Written as DNA, the CDR3 is TGTGCCAGCAGTTACGTCGCAGAGAGCTCCTACGAGCAGTACTTC.

The genes are TRBV11-2 and TRBJ1-1; 8 bases match TRBD1. V dropped 4 bases and J dropped 1; count of bases not matched to a gene: 2. Germline assignment: CDR1 SGHAT and CDR2 FQNNGV. The length of the CDR3 is 14 residues. The CDR3: CASSSGQGNTEAFF. Written as DNA, the CDR3 is TGTGCCAGCAGCTCCGGACAGGGGAACACTGAAGCTTTCTTT.

This clone was seen a handful of times. This chain uses TRBV10-3 with TRBJ2-3, with 10 nucleotides matching TRBD2. The V and J ends lost 10 bases and 7 bases, in that order; junction bases with no gene match: 23. CDR3 length: 18 residues. Germline V lookup: CDR1 ENHRY, CDR2 SYGVKD. For the CDR3, the DNA is TGTGCCACAGTAGTGACACTAGCGGGAACCTCCTTAGGGAATACGCAGTATTTT. It is translated as CATVVTLAGTSLGNTQYF.

V is TRBV19 and J is TRBJ1-1; no definite D call. The V and J ends lost 1 base and 2 bases respectively, with 14 bases between them. The CDR3 loop spans 16 amino acids. From germline, CDR1 is LNHDA and CDR2 SQIVND (reference sequence). CDR3 nucleotides: TGTGCCAGTAGTATAGTTACGGGGATCTTAAACACTGAAGCTTTCTTT. It encodes CASSIVTGILNTEAFF.

The chain carries TRBV14 and TRBJ2-3; 7 bases align to TRBD1. This CDR3 has 16 residues. Germline-derived CDR1 and CDR2 are SGHDN and FVKESK. The V and J ends lost 2 bases and 8 bases, in that order; junction bases with no gene match: 13. CDR3 in DNA: TGTGCCAGCAGCCAACCGGGACAGTGGCTTCGTCCTACGCAGTATTTT. Protein product: CASSQPGQWLRPTQYF.